One sample yielded the 2 T cell receptor beta chains listed below, sequenced in a study of blood T cell repertoires in COVID-19. Data came from immunoSEQ multiplex PCR; TCRdb stores just in-frame clones and leaves some out. Of roughly 180,000 clones in the sample, 60% to 85% were seen once. The specimen was peripheral blood. The receptors originated from a woman in her 50s with active or convalescent COVID-19.

This clone has only one observation. The chain carries TRBV28 and TRBJ2-7, with 8 bases fitting TRBD2. Germline V lookup: CDR1 MDHEN, CDR2 SYDVKM. V shed 5 bases and J 0 bases; nucleotides not matched to a gene: 0. This CDR3 is built from 13 residues. CDR3 DNA sequence: TGTGCCAGCAGTGGGACTAGCTCCTACGAGCAGTACTTC. As protein: CASSGTSSYEQYF.

This clone turned up a few times. The rearrangement links TRBV7-3 to TRBJ2-1, with 8 bases identical to TRBD2. In germline, CDR1 is SGHTA, CDR2 FQGTGA. There are 16 residues in the CDR3. Losses at the gene ends were 5 bases for V and 9 bases for J; bases not matched to a gene: 15. As DNA, the CDR3 is TGTGCCAGCAGCCTGACCGGGACTAGAGGGGGTAGTGAGCAGTTCTTC. It yields the protein CASSLTGTRGGSEQFF.